This T cell receptor beta chain was sequenced for a study of blood T cell repertoires in COVID-19. Turning to the study itself: Acute and convalescent COVID-19 samples came from the United States, Italy and Spain.

Participants spanned ages about 18 to 100 years and resided in over 20 US areas. Recovery among Cohort 3 donors was established by two negative PCRs, clearance, or symptom resolution. In the study's own analysis: The assay estimated nucleated cells by amplifying reference gene primers. TCRdb keeps only in-frame clones here, not all; method: immunoSEQ multiplex PCR. V and J calls and clone size follow that table, whereas D and trimming were derived from the DNA. Of just over 300,000 clones listed, 80% to 90% were seen once; the top ten hold about 4.2%. The TCR sequence derives from a man younger than 40 who had recovered from COVID-19. Material for sequencing was PBMCs or T cells enriched from blood (not recorded which).

The CDR3 spells CASSFRSLEGTGGAREQYF. For the CDR3, the DNA is TGCGCCAGCAGCTTTAGGAGCCTAGAGGGGACAGGGGGCGCGAGGGAGCAGTACTTC. The chain employs TRBV5-1 and TRBJ2-7, with 12 bases lining up with TRBD1. The J segment lost 7 bases and the V segment lost 2 bases, leaving 19 bases of the junction unmatched. Germline V gene sequence: CDR1 SGHRS, CDR2 YFSETQ. The CDR3 extends over 19 amino acids.